Listed below are T cell receptor beta chains from one sample, sequenced in a study of blood T cell repertoires in COVID-19. Sequencing was performed with immunoSEQ multiplex PCR; in TCRdb, only in-frame clones are kept and a portion is missing. The sample has fewer than 150,000 clones; 90% are singletons. Sequencing was done on a sample of peripheral blood. These receptors were collected from a woman aged 60 to 75 with COVID-19, enrolled during active disease. CDR3s include the opening cysteine and the closing phenylalanine or tryptophan. The D gene is left open where the match is weak. Expanded clones are given a class, and other clones once, few, many or no size at all.

CDR3 DNA: TGTGCCAGCAGCCCGGGGGGAACTAATGAAAAACTGTTTTTT
CDR3 protein: CASSPGGTNEKLFF
D gene: NA
J gene: TRBJ1-4
clone size: NA
V gene: TRBV6-5

CDR3 DNA: TGTGCCAGCAGTTACGGACAGGGCGGGAACTATGGCTACACCTTC
CDR3 protein: CASSYGQGGNYGYTF
D gene: TRBD1
J gene: TRBJ1-2
clone size: NA
V gene: TRBV6-5

CDR3 DNA: TGTGCCAGCTCACCGGACAGGGATAATCAGCCCCAGCATTTT
CDR3 protein: CASSPDRDNQPQHF
D gene: TRBD1
J gene: TRBJ1-5
clone size: NA
V gene: TRBV18

CDR3 DNA: TGCGCCAGCAGCCAACCCCCGGGACTAGCCGAGCAGTACTTC
CDR3 protein: CASSQPPGLAEQYF
D gene: TRBD2
J gene: TRBJ2-7
clone size: NA
V gene: TRBV4-1

CDR3 DNA: TGTGCCAGCAGCCAAGAGGGAGGACCCAGGACTTTCTCTCCCCGCTCCTACAATGAGCAGTTCTTC
CDR3 protein: CASSQEGGPRTFSPRSYNEQFF
D gene: NA
J gene: TRBJ2-1
clone size: NA
V gene: TRBV4-2

CDR3 DNA: TGCAGCGTTCGAATAGGGGGTCGAAGTAATGAAAAACTGTTTTTT
CDR3 protein: CSVRIGGRSNEKLFF
D gene: NA
J gene: TRBJ1-4
clone size: once
V gene: TRBV29-1

CDR3 DNA: TGTGCCAGCAGTGACGGGCTAGCGGGGGTAACCTACGAGCAGTACTTC
CDR3 protein: CASSDGLAGVTYEQYF
D gene: TRBD2
J gene: TRBJ2-7
clone size: NA
V gene: TRBV25-1

CDR3 DNA: TGTGCCAGCAGCAAAGTGGGGGACTATAGCAATCAGCCCCAGCATTTT
CDR3 protein: CASSKVGDYSNQPQHF
D gene: NA
J gene: TRBJ1-5
clone size: NA
V gene: TRBV21-1

CDR3 DNA: TGTGCCAGTAACCGTCTTTCAGGGGTAACTAATGAAAAACTGTTTTTT
CDR3 protein: CASNRLSGVTNEKLFF
D gene: NA
J gene: TRBJ1-4
clone size: NA
V gene: TRBV19

CDR3 DNA: TGTGCCAGCAGCCAACCTCCATATTACTCCAACTCTGGAAACACCATATATTTT
CDR3 protein: CASSQPPYYSNSGNTIYF
D gene: NA
J gene: TRBJ1-3
clone size: NA
V gene: TRBV3-1/TRBV3-2

CDR3 DNA: TGTGCCAGCAGCTTAGGACGAGGGAATCAGCCCCAGCATTTT
CDR3 protein: CASSLGRGNQPQHF
D gene: NA
J gene: TRBJ1-5
clone size: NA
V gene: TRBV11-2

CDR3 DNA: TGTGCCAGCAGCTACTCCGGACTAGCGGGAGAAGAGACCCAGTACTTC
CDR3 protein: CASSYSGLAGEETQYF
D gene: TRBD2
J gene: TRBJ2-5
clone size: NA
V gene: TRBV7-3

CDR3 DNA: TGTGCCAGCAGCCTCGGACAGGGCGCTATCAGAGAGACCCAGTACTTC
CDR3 protein: CASSLGQGAIRETQYF
D gene: TRBD1
J gene: TRBJ2-5
clone size: NA
V gene: TRBV5-4

CDR3 DNA: TGTGCCAGCAGTTACTCGAGCCCGTTGGATGAGCAGTTCTTC
CDR3 protein: CASSYSSPLDEQFF
D gene: NA
J gene: TRBJ2-1
clone size: NA
V gene: TRBV6-5

CDR3 DNA: TGTGCCAGCAGCGGAACCGACAGGAACACTGAAGCTTTCTTT
CDR3 protein: CASSGTDRNTEAFF
D gene: NA
J gene: TRBJ1-1
clone size: NA
V gene: TRBV7-9

CDR3 DNA: TGTGCCAGCGGAGAGGGATTGGGCATACCCCTCCACTTT
CDR3 protein: CASGEGLGIPLHF
D gene: NA
J gene: TRBJ1-6
clone size: NA
V gene: TRBV7-9

CDR3 DNA: TGTGCCATCAGGTTGACAGGGCAAAGCACTGAAGCTTTCTTT
CDR3 protein: CAIRLTGQSTEAFF
D gene: TRBD1
J gene: TRBJ1-1
clone size: once
V gene: TRBV10-3

CDR3 DNA: TGTGCCACCAGTGCCCATAAGGGGGAGACCCAGTACTTC
CDR3 protein: CATSAHKGETQYF
D gene: NA
J gene: TRBJ2-5
clone size: NA
V gene: TRBV24-1

CDR3 DNA: TGTGCCAGCAGCCGGGGACTAGCGGGGGCTGAGCAGTACTTC
CDR3 protein: CASSRGLAGAEQYF
D gene: TRBD2
J gene: TRBJ2-7
clone size: NA
V gene: TRBV14

CDR3 DNA: TGTGCCAGTAGTATAGGAGTCCCGGGACAGGGGTATCAGTTCTTC
CDR3 protein: CASSIGVPGQGYQFF
D gene: TRBD1
J gene: TRBJ2-1
clone size: NA
V gene: TRBV19

CDR3 DNA: TGTGCCAGCTCGCCGGACAAAAACTATGGCTACACCTTC
CDR3 protein: CASSPDKNYGYTF
D gene: NA
J gene: TRBJ1-2
clone size: NA
V gene: TRBV18

CDR3 DNA: TGTGCCAGCAGCCCTACAGGAAATCAGCCCCAGCATTTT
CDR3 protein: CASSPTGNQPQHF
D gene: NA
J gene: TRBJ1-5
clone size: NA
V gene: TRBV27

CDR3 DNA: TGTGCCAGCAGCTTAGGTGGACAGCAGGGGAATGAGCAGTTCTTC
CDR3 protein: CASSLGGQQGNEQFF
D gene: NA
J gene: TRBJ2-1
clone size: NA
V gene: TRBV11-2

CDR3 DNA: TGTGCCAGCTCACCAATCGATGAGGGGGCTTACTATGGCTACACCTTC
CDR3 protein: CASSPIDEGAYYGYTF
D gene: TRBD1
J gene: TRBJ1-2
clone size: NA
V gene: TRBV18

CDR3 DNA: TGCAGTGCTAGAGATTCGGGGGGCTACACCTTC
CDR3 protein: CSARDSGGYTF
D gene: NA
J gene: TRBJ1-2
clone size: NA
V gene: TRBV20-1

CDR3 DNA: TGTGCCATCAGTGAGTCGGGCACTGCCCAAGAGACCCAGTACTTC
CDR3 protein: CAISESGTAQETQYF
D gene: NA
J gene: TRBJ2-5
clone size: NA
V gene: TRBV10-3

CDR3 DNA: TGTGCCAGCAGTTACTCAAAAGGGGCTACTCAGCCCCAGCATTTT
CDR3 protein: CASSYSKGATQPQHF
D gene: NA
J gene: TRBJ1-5
clone size: NA
V gene: TRBV6-2/TRBV6-3

CDR3 DNA: TGTGCCAGCAGCTTCGGCAGGGTGGCTGAAGCTTTCTTT
CDR3 protein: CASSFGRVAEAFF
D gene: NA
J gene: TRBJ1-1
clone size: NA
V gene: TRBV11-1

CDR3 DNA: TGTGCCACCAGCATCCGGAGGACAGGGGGTACAGATACGCAGTATTTT
CDR3 protein: CATSIRRTGGTDTQYF
D gene: TRBD1
J gene: TRBJ2-3
clone size: NA
V gene: TRBV15

CDR3 DNA: TGTGCCAGCCAGCGGAGCTCTGGGGCCAACGTCCTGACTTTC
CDR3 protein: CASQRSSGANVLTF
D gene: NA
J gene: TRBJ2-6
clone size: NA
V gene: TRBV7-3

CDR3 DNA: TGTGCCAGCAGCTTGGGACAGTCCTACGAGCAGTACTTC
CDR3 protein: CASSLGQSYEQYF
D gene: NA
J gene: TRBJ2-7
clone size: NA
V gene: TRBV5-6

CDR3 DNA: TGTGCCAGCAGCCCCGGGGGGGAGTCCCGAGAGACCCAGTACTTC
CDR3 protein: CASSPGGESRETQYF
D gene: TRBD2
J gene: TRBJ2-5
clone size: NA
V gene: TRBV11-3

CDR3 DNA: TGTGCCAGCAGCTTATATCTGAACACTGAAGCTTTCTTT
CDR3 protein: CASSLYLNTEAFF
D gene: NA
J gene: TRBJ1-1
clone size: once
V gene: TRBV11-2

CDR3 DNA: TGCGCCAGCAGCCAAGATTTTCAGGGTATAGATACGCAGTATTTT
CDR3 protein: CASSQDFQGIDTQYF
D gene: NA
J gene: TRBJ2-3
clone size: NA
V gene: TRBV4-3